This TCR beta chain came from a study of molecular identifiers for immune sequencing clone quantification. On the study more broadly: Split five ways in replicates, RNA from roughly 20,000 or 100,000 naive CD8 cells had four portions sequenced. Study-wide findings and caveats: Over 99% of effector molecules, yet under 1% of naive-cell molecules, were held by clones above 20 RNA copies. In a background of approximately 1 million naive cells, spiked Jurkat TCR RNA from one cell was reportedly detectable.

Details on this clonotype: Its antigen is as yet unknown.

V was shortened by 4 bases and J by 4 bases, with 17 bases between the two germline ends. The CDR3 loop spans 14 amino acids. The germline V gene encodes CDR1 DFQATT and CDR2 SNEGSKA (reference sequence). Naive CD8 T cells were FACS-sorted by CD8+CD4-CCR7+CD45RA+ markers. Using its own MiXCR run on the PCR reads, TCRdb lists one record per CDR3 protein. The table shows approximately 590,000 distinct CDR3 sequences, with around 25% occurring only once. Sequenced sample: naive CD8+ T cells from blood, with Jurkat cell RNA spiked in. The subset: FACS-sorted CD8+CD4-CCR7+CD45RA+ naive T cells. The clonotype was recovered from a human donor in good health. Some libraries in this study had Jurkat cell RNA spiked in. The V gene is TRBV20-1, the J gene TRBJ2-7; tentatively, D is TRBD1 (6 bases). The CDR3 protein is CSAKFGQGSYEQYF. The CDR3 DNA sequence: TGCAGTGCTAAGTTTGGGCAGGGGAGTTACGAGCAGTACTTC.